The 20 T cell receptor beta chains below were found in one sample sequenced in a study of T cell responses to AZD1222 COVID-19 vaccine. Clones were sequenced by immunoSEQ multiplex PCR, and TCRdb holds only the in-frame ones, with some missing. The profile covers 87,000 or so clones, with around 91% appearing a single time and approximately 8.7% taken by the ten largest. The sample consisted of peripheral blood, taken on day 0 of AZD1222 vaccination. The receptors here all came from an adult in good health.

V and J are TRBV11-2 and TRBJ2-1, with 11 nucleotides matching TRBD2. The J segment lost 5 bases and the V segment lost 5 bases, leaving 8 bases of the junction unmatched. Germline V CDR1 and CDR2: SGHAT, FQNNGV. This CDR3 contains 16 residues. Here the CDR3 DNA reads TGTGCCAGCAGCGAACTGACTAGCGGGGTTGACAATGAGCAGTTCTTC. Translated, it gives CASSELTSGVDNEQFF.

The rearrangement uses TRBV10-3 and TRBJ2-7; 8 bases match TRBD2. In germline, CDR1 is ENHRY, CDR2 SYGVKD. The CDR3 totals 14 residues. J gave up 3 bases and V 6 bases, and 7 bases lay outside the gene matches. The CDR3: CAIRGTSGDYEQYF. The DNA for the CDR3 is TGTGCCATCAGGGGGACTAGTGGGGACTACGAGCAGTACTTC.

The DNA for the CDR3 is TGTGCCACGGACAGGGATCTAACTAATGGCTACACCTTC. Translation gives CATDRDLTNGYTF. The chain recombines TRBV12-3 or TRBV12-4 with TRBJ1-2; 8 positions match TRBD1. The CDR3 runs 13 residues. V shed 10 bases, J shed 6 bases, and the junction held 10 bases outside the gene matches.

The chain combines TRBV7-3 with TRBJ2-1; TRBD2 matches at 7 bases. Trimming cost V 0 bases and J 3 bases; bases outside gene matches: 8. Germline CDR1 reads SGHTA; CDR2 reads FQGTGA. The CDR3 runs to 17 residues. The CDR3 loop is CASSLTSLADNYNEQFF. CDR3 sequence (DNA): TGTGCCAGCAGCTTAACTTCCCTAGCGGATAACTACAATGAGCAGTTCTTC.

The V gene is TRBV7-2, the J gene TRBJ2-5; 9 nucleotides agree with TRBD2. The V gene end was trimmed by 2 bases and the J gene end by 2 bases; junction bases not matched to a gene: 9. This CDR3 is 17 amino acids long. The germline gives CDR1 SGHTA, CDR2 FQGNSA. The CDR3 DNA follows: TGTGCCAGCAGCTTAAACTTCAGGAGCGGGGGGCAAGAGACCCAGTACTTC. It encodes CASSLNFRSGGQETQYF.

The chain has TRBV27 and TRBJ2-7; D may be TRBD1 (6 bases). V lost 4 bases to trimming and J lost 2 bases, with 15 bases between them. Germline lookup yields CDR1 MNHEY and CDR2 SMNVEV (reference sequence). The CDR3 runs 15 residues. CDR3: CASSSTGTPTYEQYF. DNA of the CDR3: TGTGCCAGCAGTTCAACCGGGACACCTACCTACGAGCAGTACTTC.

The chain carries TRBV9 and TRBJ1-3, with D uncertain. Looked up from germline, CDR1 is SGDLS and CDR2 is YYNGEE. The length of the CDR3 is 16 residues. V gave up 3 bases and J gave up 2 bases, with 15 bases separating them. In nucleotides, the CDR3 is TGTGCCAGCAGCGCCCGCCCGACGGCTACTGGAAACACCATATATTTT. Amino acids: CASSARPTATGNTIYF.

V usage is TRBV2 and J usage is TRBJ1-2; D is uncertain. This CDR3 spans 11 amino acids. Germline CDR1 and CDR2: SNHLY and FYNNEI. The germline V and J ends were trimmed by 3 bases and 4 bases, with 3 bases remaining between them. The CDR3 is CASSEGYGYTF. CDR3 coding DNA: TGTGCCAGCAGTGAGGGCTATGGCTACACCTTC. Variable domain in full (rest from reference TRBV2 and TRBJ1-2): EPEVTQTPSHQVTQMGQEVILRCVPISNHLYFYWYRQILGQKVEFLVSFYNNEISEKSEIFDDQFSVERPDGSNFTLKIRSTKLEDSAMYFCASSEGYGYTFGSGTRLTVV.

V and J are TRBV6-2 or TRBV6-3 and TRBJ2-5; perhaps TRBD1 as D (5 bases). The CDR3 runs to 11 residues. Trimming removed 6 bases at V and 4 bases at J, with 6 bases between. CDR1 MNHEY and CDR2 SVGEGT come from the germline V gene. CDR3 loop: CASSQGETQYF. For the CDR3, the DNA is TGTGCCAGCAGCCAGGGAGAGACCCAGTACTTC.

This chain joins TRBV3-1 (or the pseudogene TRBV3-2) and TRBJ2-3; tentative D call: TRBD2 (5 bases). V was pared by 4 bases and J by 1 base, with 6 bases between. The CDR3 has 13 residues. Germline V CDR1 and CDR2: LGHDT, YNNKEL (reference sequence). The chain's CDR3 is CASSRSGTDTQYF. CDR3 sequence (DNA): TGTGCCAGCAGCCGTAGCGGCACAGATACGCAGTATTTT.

The V call is TRBV10-1, the J call TRBJ1-6; tentatively, D is TRBD1 (5 bases). This CDR3 has 15 amino acids. V lost 5 bases and J 9 bases, leaving 17 bases between the germline ends. Per germline, CDR1 WNHNN and CDR2 SYGVQD (reference sequence). The CDR3 DNA reads TGCGCCAGCAGTCCTGGGACGGCCGGGGTTTCACCCCTCCACTTT. This gives the protein CASSPGTAGVSPLHF.

This clone was detected only once. The chain couples TRBV9 to TRBJ2-1; 8 positions match TRBD2. V shed 1 base and J 10 bases; nucleotides not matched to a gene: 4. Per germline, CDR1 SGDLS and CDR2 YYNGEE. The CDR3 extends over 13 amino acids. This CDR3 is CASSVPAGGEQFF. The CDR3 DNA follows: TGTGCCAGCAGCGTACCCGCGGGGGGAGAGCAGTTCTTC. The full variable domain, completed using reference TRBV9 and TRBJ2-1, is DSGVTQTPKHLITATGQRVTLRCSPRSGDLSVYWYQQSLDQGLQFLIQYYNGEERAKGNILERFSAQQFPDLHSELNLSSLELGDSALYFCASSVPAGGEQFFGPGTRLTVL.

This chain joins TRBV5-6 and TRBJ1-2, with unresolved D. Germline CDR1 is SGHDT and CDR2 is YYEEEE. The germline V and J ends were trimmed by 4 bases and 8 bases, with 18 bases remaining between them. There are 14 residues in the CDR3. The DNA for the CDR3 is TGTGCCAGCAGCCCGCCGCCAGGAATGAGGGGCTACACCTTC. Residues: CASSPPPGMRGYTF.

The chain joins TRBV29-1 to TRBJ2-7; either TRBD1 or TRBD2 may fit D (5 bases each). The CDR3 spans 13 residues. V was clipped by 0 bases and J by 5 bases, with 11 bases between them. In germline, CDR1 is SQVTM, CDR2 ANQGSEA. The CDR3, as DNA: TGCAGCGTTGAAGATCCGAGGGGAGACGAGCAGTACTTC. Translating it yields CSVEDPRGDEQYF.

V usage is TRBV7-2 and J usage is TRBJ2-6; D is tentatively TRBD1 or TRBD2 (6 bases each). Germline V gene sequence: CDR1 SGHTA, CDR2 FQGNSA. The CDR3 loop spans 18 amino acids. Deletions cut 5 bases from V and 3 bases from J, with 20 bases between. The CDR3 nucleotides read TGTGCCAGCAGCCTCGGCTACAGGGAGGCCATTGGGGCCAACGTCCTGACTTTC. Translated: CASSLGYREAIGANVLTF. Full variable domain (missing parts from reference TRBV7-2 and TRBJ2-6): GAGVSQSPSNKVTEKGKDVELRCDPISGHTALYWYRQSLGQGLEFLIYFQGNSAPDKSGLPSDRFSAERTGGSVSTLTIQRTQQEDSAVYLCASSLGYREAIGANVLTFGAGSRLTVL.

The chain recombines TRBV7-9 with TRBJ1-5; D unclear. V was pared by 4 bases and J by 7 bases, with 11 bases between. CDR3 length: 13 residues. Germline CDR1 SEHNR, CDR2 FQNEAQ (reference sequence). The CDR3 nucleotides are TGTGCCAGCAGCTCAACTCCGGAACAGCCCCAGCATTTT. Translated, it gives CASSSTPEQPQHF.

This clone has just one count. V usage is TRBV6-5 and J usage is TRBJ1-4; 9 positions agree with TRBD1. J gave up 4 bases and V 6 bases, and 6 bases lay outside the gene matches. The CDR3 is made up of 15 amino acids. The germline V gene encodes CDR1 MNHEY and CDR2 SVGAGI. The CDR3, as DNA: TGTGCCAGCAGAACAACAGGGGGCCTTAATGAAAAACTGTTTTTT. Amino acid sequence: CASRTTGGLNEKLFF.

J is TRBJ1-5 and V is TRBV2, with D hard to call. The germline CDR1 and CDR2 sequences are SNHLY and FYNNEI. V lost 3 bases, J lost 2 bases, and 11 bases lay in between. The CDR3 runs 15 residues. As DNA, the CDR3 is TGTGCCAGCAGTGAGGAAGCCCTGGGCAATCAGCCCCAGCATTTT. Translated: CASSEEALGNQPQHF.

This sequence joins TRBV4-3 and TRBJ2-1; 10 nucleotides line up with TRBD2. In germline, CDR1 is LGHNA, CDR2 YSLEER. CDR3 length: 16 amino acids. The V gene end was trimmed by 0 bases and the J gene end by 4 bases; junction bases not matched to a gene: 3. The CDR3 region is CASSQESGGGYNEQFF. The CDR3 region has the DNA TGCGCCAGCAGCCAAGAGAGCGGGGGGGGATACAATGAGCAGTTCTTC.

The table lists this clone with a count of one. The CDR3 nucleotides read TGTGCCAGCCTGAGGGATAGCAATCAGCCCCAGCATTTT. Translation: CASLRDSNQPQHF. The chain links TRBV2 to TRBJ1-5; no firm D call. V was clipped by 8 bases and J by 0 bases, with 8 bases between them. The CDR3 extends over 13 amino acids. In germline, CDR1 is SNHLY, CDR2 FYNNEI. The entire variable domain, with the rest obtained from reference TRBV2 and TRBJ1-5, is as follows: EPEVTQTPSHQVTQMGQEVILRCVPISNHLYFYWYRQILGQKVEFLVSFYNNEISEKSEIFDDQFSVERPDGSNFTLKIRSTKLEDSAMYFCASLRDSNQPQHFGDGTRLSIL.